This is a list of T cell receptor beta chains from one sample in a study of blood T cell repertoires in COVID-19. TCRdb keeps only in-frame clones here, not all; method: immunoSEQ multiplex PCR. This sample has about 190,000 clones, with under 90% found just once. The sequencing input was peripheral blood. The receptor source for this set is a human donor in a cohort sampled during active COVID-19. CDR3s include the opening cysteine and the closing phenylalanine or tryptophan. Each record gives: D gene, J gene, V gene, clone size, CDR3 protein, CDR3 DNA. The D gene is left open where the match is weak. Not every row has a clone size; where given, it reads once, few, many or a size class.

D: NA; J: TRBJ2-1; V: TRBV7-9; size: NA; CDR3: CASSLPQAYNEQFF; DNA: TGTGCCAGCAGCTTGCCACAGGCTTACAATGAGCAGTTCTTC
D: TRBD1; J: TRBJ1-2; V: TRBV3-1/TRBV3-2; size: NA; CDR3: CASSHRQGRYHGYTF; DNA: TGTGCCAGCAGCCATAGACAGGGAAGGTACCATGGCTACACCTTC
D: TRBD2; J: TRBJ2-7; V: TRBV5-1; size: NA; CDR3: CASSFLPAGTSGSEQYF; DNA: TGCGCCAGCAGCTTTCTCCCGGCCGGGACTAGCGGGAGTGAGCAGTACTTC
D: TRBD1; J: TRBJ2-3; V: TRBV7-9; size: NA; CDR3: CASSSQYGTGGTDTQYF; DNA: TGTGCCAGCAGCTCCCAATACGGGACAGGGGGGACAGATACGCAGTATTTT
D: TRBD1; J: TRBJ1-2; V: TRBV28; size: NA; CDR3: CASTKDRAVNYGYTF; DNA: TGTGCCAGCACTAAAGACAGGGCTGTGAACTATGGCTACACCTTC
D: TRBD2; J: TRBJ2-1; V: TRBV3-1/TRBV3-2; size: NA; CDR3: CASSQLLAGGNEQFF; DNA: TGTGCCAGCAGCCAGTTGCTAGCGGGGGGGAATGAGCAGTTCTTC
D: NA; J: TRBJ2-7; V: TRBV28; size: NA; CDR3: CASSPSEGYYEQYF; DNA: TGTGCCAGCAGTCCTTCTGAGGGTTACTACGAGCAGTACTTC
D: TRBD2; J: TRBJ2-2; V: TRBV27; size: NA; CDR3: CASSSPSQRGNTGELFF; DNA: TGTGCCAGCAGTTCCCCTTCCCAGCGGGGCAACACCGGGGAGCTGTTTTTT
D: NA; J: TRBJ2-2; V: TRBV6-5; size: NA; CDR3: CASQVSGELFF; DNA: TGTGCCAGCCAGGTCTCGGGGGAGCTGTTTTTT
D: NA; J: TRBJ2-3; V: TRBV5-1; size: NA; CDR3: CASSVIPGTRTDTQYF; DNA: TGCGCCAGCAGCGTGATACCAGGGACACGCACAGATACGCAGTATTTT
D: TRBD1; J: TRBJ1-1; V: TRBV7-9; size: NA; CDR3: CASSMDRRVTEAFF; DNA: TGTGCCAGCAGCATGGACAGGCGGGTCACTGAAGCTTTCTTT
D: TRBD2; J: TRBJ2-5; V: TRBV7-9; size: once; CDR3: CASSPGGRGFQETQYF; DNA: TGTGCCAGCAGCCCAGGAGGGCGGGGGTTCCAAGAGACCCAGTACTTC
D: TRBD2; J: TRBJ2-2; V: TRBV3-1/TRBV3-2; size: NA; CDR3: CASRTSGGASGELFF; DNA: TGTGCCAGCAGGACTAGCGGGGGGGCCTCCGGGGAGCTGTTTTTT
D: NA; J: TRBJ2-5; V: TRBV29-1; size: NA; CDR3: CSVVFAGMETQYF; DNA: TGCAGCGTTGTGTTTGCGGGAATGGAGACCCAGTACTTC
D: NA; J: TRBJ2-3; V: TRBV24-1; size: once; CDR3: CATSRRQGLTDTQYF; DNA: TGTGCCACCAGTAGGCGCCAGGGTCTCACAGATACGCAGTATTTT
D: NA; J: TRBJ2-1; V: TRBV5-1; size: NA; CDR3: CASSWEREQFF; DNA: TGCGCCAGCAGCTGGGAGCGGGAGCAGTTCTTC
D: NA; J: TRBJ1-3; V: TRBV3-1/TRBV3-2; size: NA; CDR3: CASSQDRLYSGNTIYF; DNA: TGTGCCAGCAGCCAAGACAGACTATACTCTGGAAACACCATATATTTT
D: NA; J: TRBJ2-7; V: TRBV28; size: few; CDR3: CASSPATERAYEQYF; DNA: TGTGCCAGCAGTCCCGCCACAGAGAGGGCCTACGAGCAGTACTTC
D: TRBD2; J: TRBJ2-1; V: TRBV5-1; size: NA; CDR3: CASSFLAGGDEQFF; DNA: TGCGCCAGCAGCTTTTTAGCGGGGGGTGATGAGCAGTTCTTC
D: NA; J: TRBJ2-3; V: TRBV4-2; size: NA; CDR3: CASSQALGGGAGTSTDTQYF; DNA: TGTGCCAGCAGCCAAGCTTTAGGGGGCGGGGCTGGCACCAGCACAGATACGCAGTATTTT
D: NA; J: TRBJ2-1; V: TRBV2; size: NA; CDR3: CASTRSGNEQFF; DNA: TGTGCCAGCACTAGGTCGGGCAATGAGCAGTTCTTC
D: TRBD1; J: TRBJ1-2; V: TRBV2; size: few; CDR3: CASSEGGTGTGYTF; DNA: TGTGCCAGCAGTGAAGGTGGGACAGGGACTGGCTACACCTTC
D: NA; J: TRBJ1-5; V: TRBV6-1; size: NA; CDR3: CASSESSRQPQHF; DNA: TGTGCCAGCAGTGAATCAAGTCGGCAGCCCCAGCATTTT
D: TRBD1; J: TRBJ2-6; V: TRBV28; size: NA; CDR3: CASSLFSLGGFLPGANVLTF; DNA: TGTGCCAGCAGTTTATTCTCCCTAGGGGGCTTCCTCCCTGGGGCCAACGTCCTGACTTTC
D: NA; J: TRBJ2-4; V: TRBV2; size: NA; CDR3: CASSELAKNIQYF; DNA: TGTGCCAGCAGTGAACTAGCCAAAAACATTCAGTACTTC
D: TRBD1; J: TRBJ1-5; V: TRBV2; size: NA; CDR3: CASTTGVGQPQHF; DNA: TGTGCCAGCACCACAGGGGTGGGTCAGCCCCAGCATTTT